One and the same sample provided the 14 T cell receptor beta chains below, sequenced in a study of post-analysis software for immune sequencing data. Points from the study as a whole: Roughly five TRBV segments appeared more often in patients than in controls, and TRBV5-6, TRBV5-1 and TRBV20-1 were among these.

No antigen has been assigned to these receptors. Tagging with unique molecular identifiers was a feature of the TCR beta cDNA libraries. TCRdb re-called the PCR reads with MiXCR, one entry per CDR3 protein. Of roughly 700,000 distinct CDR3 sequences in the sample, approximately 30% were seen once. The sequencing input was blood. These TCRs come from a girl aged 5-17 years with multiple sclerosis.

The rearrangement joins TRBV28 to TRBJ1-4; TRBD1 matches at 8 bases. The junction had 9 bases not matched to a gene; V was cut back by 8 bases and J by 10 bases. The CDR3 is 13 residues long. The V gene's germline CDR1 is MDHEN and CDR2 SYDVKM. The CDR3 DNA reads TGTGCCAGCGGGATAATACAGGGGGGAAAACTGTTTTTT. Amino acids: CASGIIQGGKLFF.

The chain is built from TRBV6-5 and TRBJ1-5, with D uncertain. Deletions cut 5 bases from V and 2 bases from J, with 10 bases between. The germline gives CDR1 MNHEY, CDR2 SVGAGI. CDR3 length equals 14 residues. CDR3 protein: CASSVFGGNQPQHF. The CDR3 DNA is TGTGCCAGCAGTGTTTTTGGGGGCAATCAGCCCCAGCATTTT.

This clonotype was detected once. The gene calls are TRBV20-1 and TRBJ2-1; TRBD2 might be the D (5 bases). The DNA end lines up better with TRBJ2-7; the J call may be wrong. Per germline, CDR1 DFQATT and CDR2 SNEGSKA (reference sequence). There are 14 residues in the CDR3. The CDR3 sequence is CSANPSARGGEQYF. In nucleotides, the CDR3 is TGCAGTGCTAATCCCAGCGCCCGAGGAGGCGAGCAGTACTTC.

V gene TRBV20-1 combines with J gene TRBJ2-4; D might be TRBD2 (5 bases). The end of the DNA aligns better with TRBJ2-7, so the J call may be wrong. Germline CDR1 and CDR2: DFQATT and SNEGSKA (reference sequence). CDR3 length equals 11 residues. The CDR3 is CSPTRVYEQYF. In DNA form, the CDR3 reads TGCAGCCCAACGAGGGTCTACGAGCAGTACTTC.

J is TRBJ1-2 and V is TRBV2; 8 nucleotides agree with TRBD1. The germline CDR1 and CDR2 sequences are SNHLY and FYNNEI. CDR3 size: 14 residues. V was pared by 7 bases and J by 9 bases, with 13 bases of the junction left unmatched. CDR3 in amino acids: CASMGDRSYERYTF. The CDR3, as DNA: TGTGCCAGCATGGGGGACAGGAGCTATGAGCGCTACACCTTC.

The V and J genes are TRBV20-1 and TRBJ2-1; maybe TRBD1 (6 bases). V lost 3 bases, J lost 2 bases, and 14 bases lay in between. Per the germline V gene, CDR1 is DFQATT and CDR2 is SNEGSKA (reference sequence). The CDR3 totals 15 residues. Here the CDR3 DNA reads TGCAGTGCTAGTGGTCTGGGGGCCCCCTACAATGAGCAGTTCTTC. As protein: CSASGLGAPYNEQFF.

This clonotype was counted at least ten times. The V and J genes are TRBV3-1 and TRBJ2-5, with a weak D call TRBD2 (5 bases). Germline V gives CDR1 LGHDT, CDR2 YNNKEL (reference sequence). Deletions cut 5 bases from V and 3 bases from J, with 13 bases between. The CDR3 spans 14 residues. The CDR3 sequence: CASSYRGREETQYF. CDR3 DNA: TGTGCCAGCAGCTATCGAGGGCGGGAAGAGACCCAGTACTTC.

The chain's CDR3 is CASSFRRRNTGELFF. As DNA, the CDR3 is TGTGCCAGCAGCTTTCGACGGAGGAACACCGGGGAGCTGTTTTTT. The chain carries TRBV7-2 and TRBJ2-2; D remains ambiguous. V was cut by 3 bases and J by 1 base, with 9 bases left in between. Looked up from germline, CDR1 is SGHTA and CDR2 is FQGNSA. This CDR3 comprises 15 residues.

The chain employs TRBV7-9 and TRBJ2-3; TRBD1 aligns across 7 bases. The V gene's germline CDR1 is SEHNR and CDR2 FQNEAQ (reference sequence). CDR3 length: 15 residues. J gave up 6 bases and V 5 bases, and 11 bases lay outside the gene matches. The CDR3 DNA follows: TGTGCCAGCAGCCCTCAAACAGGGGACGACGATACGCAGTATTTT. Protein sequence: CASSPQTGDDDTQYF.

The chain carries TRBV25-1 and TRBJ1-2; D remains unclear. Germline lookup yields CDR1 MGHDK and CDR2 SYGVNS. Trimming removed 3 bases from V and 6 bases from J, with 14 bases in between. The CDR3 is 14 amino acids. The DNA of the CDR3 is TGTGCCAGCAGTGAGGTCTGGGGAGAGGATGGCTACACCTTC. Translating it yields CASSEVWGEDGYTF.

This chain connects TRBV20-1 to TRBJ2-3; D is perhaps TRBD1 (6 bases). Germline CDR1 reads DFQATT; CDR2 reads SNEGSKA (reference sequence). This CDR3 is built from 14 residues. V was shortened by 5 bases and J by 7 bases, with 19 bases between the two germline ends. CDR3 DNA: TGCAGTGCTGATGAGAGCAGGGGACCCAATACGCAGTATTTT. Encoded protein: CSADESRGPNTQYF.

This clonotype was seen a few times. This chain links TRBV29-1 with TRBJ2-1; D not resolved. CDR1 is SQVTM, CDR2 ANQGSEA, per germline. The V end lost 2 bases, the J end lost 15 bases, and 11 bases lay between the germline ends. The CDR3 is 10 residues long. The CDR3 nucleotides are TGCAGCGTTGAAACTCTAGTTAGGTTCTTC. Encoded protein: CSVETLVRFF.

This clonotype was seen just once. This chain uses TRBV7-2 with TRBJ1-4, with 7 bases identical to TRBD1. This CDR3 has 15 residues. Germline values: CDR1 SGHTA, CDR2 FQGNSA. Germline trimming cut 4 bases from V and 7 bases from J; bases unmatched to any gene: 9. This CDR3 is CASSWKGGGGEKLFF. For the CDR3, the DNA is TGTGCCAGCAGCTGGAAAGGGGGCGGTGGTGAAAAACTGTTTTTT. Full variable domain (outside the CDR3, taken from reference TRBV7-2 and TRBJ1-4): GAGVSQSPSNKVTEKGKDVELRCDPISGHTALYWYRQSLGQGLEFLIYFQGNSAPDKSGLPSDRFSAERTGGSVSTLTIQRTQQEDSAVYLCASSWKGGGGEKLFFGSGTQLSVL.

This clonotype was counted only a few times. The chain is built from TRBV6-2 or TRBV6-3 and TRBJ1-5, with a possible D match to TRBD1 (6 bases). Germline CDR1 is MNHEY and CDR2 is SVGEGT. V lost 6 bases, J lost 7 bases, and 16 bases lay in between. The CDR3 is made up of 14 amino acids. CDR3 region: CASSPEGERQPQHF. CDR3 DNA sequence: TGTGCCAGCAGCCCCGAGGGGGAGAGGCAGCCCCAGCATTTT.